The present T cell receptor beta chain was sequenced within a study of T cells in Graves' hyperthyroidism and ophthalmopathy. The study, taken as a whole, reports: The blood repertoire included most of the expanded thyroid clonotypes above 0.001. The model foresaw ophthalmopathy a median 6.5 months prior to onset.

TCR beta CDR3 sequences were amplified from RNA transcripts. The TCR CDR3 first-round RT-PCR relied on the HTBI primer set. Via MiXCR, TCRdb re-called the multiplex PCR reads, giving one row per CDR3 protein. The data contain over 300,000 distinct CDR3 sequences, approximately 15% of them seen just once; the ten biggest clones take up 11%. Not enrolled were patients with uncontrolled infection, other autoimmune disease, pregnancy or lactation. The PBMCs were sourced from fresh peripheral blood (approximately 9.6 ml). This clonotype was picked up many times. Antigen unknown. This CDR3 comprises 15 residues. CDR1 is LGHDT, CDR2 YNNKEL, per germline (reference sequence). After removal of 1 base from V and 5 bases from J, the junction contained 0 bases not matched to a gene.

Sequencing was carried out using blood. This rearrangement joins TRBV3-1 to TRBJ2-1; TRBD2 matches at 12 bases. This TCR was sampled from a woman aged 55-69 years with Graves' hyperthyroidism. CDR3 in amino acids: CASSQGTSGNNEQFF. The CDR3 DNA is TGTGCCAGCAGCCAAGGGACTAGCGGGAACAATGAGCAGTTCTTC.